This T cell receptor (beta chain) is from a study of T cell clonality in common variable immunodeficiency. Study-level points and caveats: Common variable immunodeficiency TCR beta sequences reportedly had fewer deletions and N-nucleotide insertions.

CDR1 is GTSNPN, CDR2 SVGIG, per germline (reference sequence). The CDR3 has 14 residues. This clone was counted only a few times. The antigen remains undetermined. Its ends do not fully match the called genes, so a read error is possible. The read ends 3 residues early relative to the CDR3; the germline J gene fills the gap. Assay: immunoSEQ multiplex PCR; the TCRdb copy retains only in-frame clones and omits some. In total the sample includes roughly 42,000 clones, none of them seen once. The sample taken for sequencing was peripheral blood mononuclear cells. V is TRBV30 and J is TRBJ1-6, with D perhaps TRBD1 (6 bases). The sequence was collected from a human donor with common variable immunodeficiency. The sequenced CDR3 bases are TGTGCCGGCCGGGCGGGGGGCGTTAATTCAACC. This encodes CAGRAGGVNST. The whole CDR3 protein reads CAGRAGGVNSTLHF.